One sample yielded the 20 T cell receptor beta chains listed below, sequenced in a study of CD8 T cells in Susac syndrome. RNA was extracted with the RNeasy kit, and a quantity of about 0.45 to 1 ug was reverse transcribed using random hexamers. TCRdb fed the immunoSEQ multiplex PCR reads into MiXCR, producing one record per CDR3 protein. The sample has about 140,000 distinct CDR3 sequences, approximately 93% seen once; the top ten hold over 0.25%. What was sequenced was CD8+ T cells from PBMCs. The source of these receptors is a human donor in good health.

The chain employs TRBV15 and TRBJ2-5, with D tentatively TRBD1 (7 bases). Germline CDR1 reads LNHNV; CDR2 reads YYDKDF (reference sequence). The CDR3 length is 18 residues. With 0 bases removed from V and 3 bases from J, the gap between germline ends came to 20 bases. CDR3 amino acids: CATSRDWRDSEWKETQYF. CDR3 coding DNA: TGTGCCACCAGCAGAGACTGGAGGGACAGCGAGTGGAAAGAGACCCAGTACTTC.

The rearrangement uses TRBV18 and TRBJ1-4, with D uncertain. Trimming shortened V by 0 bases and J by 5 bases, and 10 bases separated the two germline ends. Germline V gives CDR1 KGHSH, CDR2 LQKENI. There are 15 residues in the CDR3. CDR3 bases: TGTGCCAGCTCACCACCGACAAGAATAAATGAAAAACTGTTTTTT. Translated: CASSPPTRINEKLFF.

The chain couples TRBV27 to TRBJ1-1; no clear D. V lost 8 bases, J lost 1 base, and 5 bases lay in between. Germline assignment: CDR1 MNHEY and CDR2 SMNVEV (reference sequence). The CDR3 extends over 11 amino acids. The chain's CDR3 is CASWRNTEAFF. As DNA, the CDR3 is TGTGCCAGCTGGAGGAACACTGAAGCTTTCTTT.

DNA for the CDR3: TGTGCCAGCTCACCCCTTAGCAATCAGCCCCAGCATTTT. Translating gives CASSPLSNQPQHF. The chain has TRBV18 and TRBJ1-5; D is unclear. V lost 3 bases to trimming and J lost 0 bases, with 3 bases between them. In germline, CDR1 is KGHSH, CDR2 LQKENI. This CDR3 contains 13 residues. The whole variable domain, remainder taken from reference TRBV18 and TRBJ1-5, is NAGVMQNPRHLVRRRGQEARLRCSPMKGHSHVYWYRQLPEEGLKFMVYLQKENIIDESGMPKERFSAEFPKEGPSILRIQQVVRGDSAAYFCASSPLSNQPQHFGDGTRLSIL.

CDR3 nucleotide sequence: TGCGCCAGCAATCAGCCCGGGACAGAAGAGACCCAGTACTTC. Residues: CASNQPGTEETQYF. The chain uses TRBV4-1 and TRBJ2-5; 7 nucleotides match TRBD1. CDR1 is MGHRA and CDR2 is YSYEKL in the germline V gene. This CDR3 is 14 amino acids long. V lost 7 bases, J lost 3 bases, and 8 bases stayed unmatched.

The V call is TRBV9, the J call TRBJ1-2; D gene uncertain. V dropped 4 bases and J dropped 8 bases, with 15 bases sitting between them. CDR1 is SGDLS and CDR2 is YYNGEE in the germline V gene. The CDR3 covers 13 residues. Here the CDR3 DNA reads TGTGCCAGCAGCCACCCAGGAGTCAACGGCTACACCTTC. Protein: CASSHPGVNGYTF.

This clonotype has only one observation. V gene TRBV29-1 combines with J gene TRBJ2-1; D not resolved. CDR3 size: 13 residues. V was trimmed by 6 bases and J by 0 bases, leaving 9 bases between them. Germline V lookup: CDR1 SQVTM, CDR2 ANQGSEA. CDR3 in amino acids: CSVNINSYNEQFF. CDR3 in DNA: TGCAGCGTAAACATCAACTCCTACAATGAGCAGTTCTTC.

This chain connects TRBV5-4 to TRBJ2-5; 8 bases agree with TRBD2. Per the germline V gene, CDR1 is SGHNT and CDR2 is YYREEE (reference sequence). The junction had 6 bases not matched to a gene; V was cut back by 6 bases and J by 5 bases. The CDR3 sequence is 13 residues long. The CDR3 here is CASKVLAVETQYF. CDR3 bases: TGTGCCAGCAAGGTACTAGCGGTGGAGACCCAGTACTTC.

The gene calls are TRBV27 and TRBJ1-1; D remains unclear. This CDR3 contains 14 residues. Germline V gene sequence: CDR1 MNHEY, CDR2 SMNVEV (reference sequence). V lost 6 bases and J 1 base, leaving 12 bases between the germline ends. The DNA for the CDR3 is TGTGCCAGCAGCCAGATCGGCGGGAACACTGAAGCTTTCTTT. Its translation is CASSQIGGNTEAFF.

The rearrangement links TRBV28 to TRBJ2-1, with 12 bases fitting TRBD2. The germline gives CDR1 MDHEN, CDR2 SYDVKM. Unmatched junction bases numbered 7, after V lost 4 bases and J lost 15 bases. The CDR3 sequence is 13 residues long. The CDR3 is CASSSMEGLAGFF. In DNA form, the CDR3 reads TGTGCCAGCAGTTCCATGGAGGGACTAGCGGGGTTCTTC.

V gene TRBV14 combines with J gene TRBJ1-5; D may be TRBD1 (5 bases). Trimming pared 4 bases from V and 4 bases from J, leaving 11 bases between. CDR1 SGHDN and CDR2 FVKESK come from the germline V gene. The CDR3 spans 14 residues. The CDR3 protein is CASSRGTGNQPQHF. CDR3 sequence (DNA): TGTGCCAGCAGCCGAGGGACGGGGAATCAGCCCCAGCATTTT.

This clonotype was detected ten times or more. The CDR3 sequence: CASSPGQSYEQYF. In nucleotides, the CDR3 is TGTGCCAGCAGCCCGGGACAGAGCTACGAGCAGTACTTC. This chain joins TRBV7-9 and TRBJ2-7; 7 bases line up with TRBD1. Trimming removed 5 bases from V and 3 bases from J; junction bases left unmatched: 4. Germline CDR1 reads SEHNR; CDR2 reads FQNEAQ (reference sequence). The CDR3 extends over 13 amino acids.

This chain links TRBV7-6 with TRBJ2-5, with D unresolved. CDR3 size: 13 residues. Germline CDR1 is SGHVS and CDR2 is FNYEAQ. Trimming took 1 base from V and 2 from J, leaving 5 bases between them. The CDR3 bases are TGTGCCAGCAGCTTAGTTGAGCAAGAGACCCAGTACTTC. This translates into CASSLVEQETQYF.

This rearrangement joins TRBV11-1 to TRBJ1-3; 8 bases are shared with TRBD1. V was clipped by 4 bases and J by 7 bases; unmatched bases: 24. The CDR3 covers 20 residues. The germline gives CDR1 SGHAT, CDR2 FQDESV (reference sequence). CDR3 sequence: CASSSSRVGQGELYGNTIYF. In nucleotides, the CDR3 is TGTGCCAGCAGCTCCTCCAGAGTAGGACAGGGCGAACTTTACGGGAACACCATATATTTT.

The chain links TRBV4-3 to TRBJ1-1; D uncertain. This CDR3 spans 13 amino acids. Germline CDR1 is LGHNA and CDR2 is YSLEER. The V and J ends lost 1 base and 5 bases respectively, with 8 bases between them. This CDR3 reads CASSQAVGTEAFF. The CDR3 bases are TGCGCCAGCAGCCAAGCGGTGGGGACTGAAGCTTTCTTT.

The genes are TRBV27 and TRBJ2-7, with D possibly being TRBD2 (6 bases). V was cut by 5 bases and J by 4 bases, with 12 bases left in between. The germline V gene has CDR1 MNHEY and CDR2 SMNVEV (reference sequence). The CDR3 consists of 13 residues. CDR3 in amino acids: CASSRGLSYEQYF. CDR3 nucleotides: TGTGCCAGCAGTAGGGGACTCTCATACGAGCAGTACTTC.

The chain links TRBV5-6 to TRBJ2-1; D gene ambiguous. CDR1 is SGHDT, CDR2 YYEEEE, per germline. Trimming cost V 4 bases and J 7 bases, with 12 bases left between them. This CDR3 is 13 amino acids long. The CDR3 reads CASSTGPQNEQFF. Here the CDR3 DNA reads TGTGCCAGCAGCACCGGGCCCCAGAATGAGCAGTTCTTC.

The chain couples TRBV30 to TRBJ2-7; 11 bases align to TRBD2. The CDR3 extends over 17 amino acids. Per the germline V gene, CDR1 is GTSNPN and CDR2 is SVGIG (reference sequence). Trimming at V came to 5 bases and at J to 2 bases, leaving 14 bases not matched to a gene. The CDR3 DNA follows: TGTGCCTGGCCTCACCGCTATAGCGGGAGGGAGACCTACGAGCAGTACTTC. It encodes CAWPHRYSGRETYEQYF.

V usage is TRBV27 and J usage is TRBJ2-1, with D hard to call. Deletions cut 3 bases from V and 10 bases from J, with 10 bases between. The CDR3 has 12 amino acids. The germline V gene encodes CDR1 MNHEY and CDR2 SMNVEV (reference sequence). In nucleotides, the CDR3 is TGTGCCAGCAGTTTGGGGATGGGAGAGCAGTTCTTC. It is translated as CASSLGMGEQFF.

The rearrangement links TRBV5-6 to TRBJ2-5; D remains unclear. Germline CDR1 is SGHDT and CDR2 is YYEEEE. CDR3 length: 12 amino acids. V was pared by 3 bases and J by 1 base, with 4 bases between. DNA of the CDR3: TGTGCCAGCAGCTCCTCCCAAGAGACCCAGTACTTC. Translation: CASSSSQETQYF.